These T cell receptor beta chains were read from a single sample in a study of cytomegalovirus exposure and HLA in healthy donors. Assay used: immunoSEQ multiplex PCR; TCRdb lists only in-frame clones, some missing. The sample carries 150,000 to 180,000 clones, approximately 86% recorded once. Sequences were obtained from PBMCs. These receptors were collected from a woman between 50 and 59 years old in good health and CMV-seropositive. CDR3s include the opening cysteine and the closing phenylalanine or tryptophan. D genes are given only for firm matches. Clone size appears in some rows only: once, few, many, or a class for an expanded clone.

j_gene,abundance,v_gene,d_gene,CDR3aa,CDR3nt
TRBJ2-2,-,TRBV5-8,-,CASSLGGRVGELFF,TGTGCCAGCAGCTTGGGGGGCCGGGTCGGGGAGCTGTTTTTT
TRBJ2-3,-,TRBV30,TRBD2,CAWSGGLAGGSSLLDTQYF,TGTGCCTGGAGTGGAGGACTAGCGGGGGGATCATCACTCCTAGATACGCAGTATTTT
TRBJ1-5,-,TRBV6-1,-,CASSEGQNQPQHF,TGTGCCAGCAGTGAGGGACAAAATCAGCCCCAGCATTTT
TRBJ2-1,-,TRBV5-1,-,CASSLSTGAYNEQFF,TGCGCCAGCAGCCTGTCTACGGGGGCCTACAATGAGCAGTTCTTC
TRBJ2-2,-,TRBV5-1,-,CASSLEQAGTGELFF,TGCGCCAGCAGCTTGGAACAGGCGGGGACCGGGGAGCTGTTTTTT
TRBJ1-1,-,TRBV30,TRBD1,CAWNMGQGGTEAFF,TGTGCCTGGAATATGGGACAGGGTGGCACTGAAGCTTTCTTT
TRBJ1-3,-,TRBV5-4,-,CASSLGGTGNTIYF,TGTGCCAGCAGCTTGGGAGGGACTGGAAACACCATATATTTT
TRBJ2-1,-,TRBV11-2,-,CASSPTVGYNEQFF,TGTGCCAGCAGCCCAACCGTCGGGTACAATGAGCAGTTCTTC
TRBJ1-5,-,TRBV27,-,CASTSGPGVQPQHF,TGTGCCAGCACCTCCGGACCAGGGGTGCAGCCCCAGCATTTT
TRBJ1-5,few,TRBV5-1,TRBD1,CASSRSGTGDQPQHF,TGCGCCAGCAGCCGCTCAGGGACAGGGGACCAGCCCCAGCATTTT
TRBJ2-6,-,TRBV5-1,TRBD1,CASSSEGQGTAGANVLTF,TGCGCCAGCAGCTCAGAAGGACAGGGGACCGCTGGGGCCAACGTCCTGACTTTC
TRBJ1-1,-,TRBV30,TRBD1,CASLHRGTEAFF,TGTGCCTCGCTCCACAGGGGGACTGAAGCTTTCTTT
TRBJ1-4,once,TRBV19,-,CASPLRRGCEKLFF,TGTGCCAGTCCCCTCCGCAGGGGATGCGAAAAACTGTTTTTT
TRBJ1-1,-,TRBV7-2,TRBD1,CASRQGQGWTEAFF,TGTGCCAGCAGACAAGGACAGGGTTGGACTGAAGCTTTCTTT
TRBJ2-3,-,TRBV7-9,TRBD1,CASSPGQGRRNTQYF,TGTGCCAGCAGCCCTGGACAGGGGCGAAGGAATACGCAGTATTTT
TRBJ1-3,-,TRBV4-2,-,CASSQGAQGKGNTIYF,TGTGCCAGCAGCCAAGGGGCCCAGGGGAAAGGAAACACCATATATTTT
TRBJ2-7,-,TRBV2,TRBD1,CASTSTGPYEQYF,TGTGCCAGCACTTCGACAGGGCCCTACGAGCAGTACTTC
TRBJ2-1,-,TRBV13,TRBD2,CASSRTLSGGADEQFF,TGTGCCAGCAGCAGAACACTTAGCGGGGGGGCCGATGAGCAGTTCTTC
TRBJ1-5,-,TRBV7-9,-,CSSSSGGDNQPQHF,TGTTCCAGCAGCTCGGGGGGGGACAATCAGCCCCAGCATTTT
TRBJ1-6,few,TRBV27,-,CASSSGRAAGGSPLHF,TGTGCCAGCAGTTCTGGCAGGGCCGCGGGGGGTTCACCCCTCCACTTT
TRBJ2-1,-,TRBV10-2,TRBD2,CASTPGGKGRASGYNEQFF,TGCGCCAGCACCCCCGGGGGCAAAGGTAGGGCTAGCGGGTACAATGAGCAGTTCTTC
TRBJ1-2,-,TRBV4-3,-,CASSQDKYSYGYTF,TGCGCCAGCAGCCAAGATAAGTACAGCTATGGCTACACCTTC
TRBJ2-2,-,TRBV6-5,TRBD1,CASKNQGAHVGELFF,TGTGCCAGCAAAAACCAGGGGGCGCATGTCGGGGAGCTGTTTTTT
TRBJ2-1,-,TRBV30,-,CAWSVLGTSGGRSNEQFF,TGTGCCTGGAGTGTGTTAGGGACTTCAGGGGGGCGTTCAAATGAGCAGTTCTTC
TRBJ2-2,-,TRBV7-9,-,CSSSLGPDTGELFF,TGTTCCAGCAGCTTAGGCCCAGACACCGGGGAGCTGTTTTTT
TRBJ1-2,-,TRBV5-1,-,CASSLEGQFGYTF,TGCGCCAGCAGCCTGGAGGGGCAGTTTGGCTACACCTTC
TRBJ2-3,-,TRBV15,TRBD2,CATSRGASGVADTQYF,TGTGCCACCAGCAGAGGGGCTAGCGGGGTCGCAGATACGCAGTATTTT
TRBJ2-1,-,TRBV14,-,CASSQEVGGQFF,TGTGCCAGCAGCCAAGAGGTGGGGGGGCAGTTCTTC
TRBJ2-7,-,TRBV5-1,-,CASSLAGQRGAYEQYF,TGCGCCAGCAGCTTGGCCGGACAGCGGGGCGCCTACGAGCAGTACTTC